Following are 28 T cell receptor beta chains from one sample sequenced in a study of blood T cell repertoires in COVID-19. Sequencing was performed with immunoSEQ multiplex PCR; in TCRdb, only in-frame clones are kept and a portion is missing. This table has about 120,000 clones, 65% to 80% appearing once. The sample consisted of peripheral blood. The receptors were sampled from a man between 50 and 59 years old with acute or convalescent COVID-19.

The gene calls are TRBV6-1 and TRBJ1-4; tentative D call: TRBD1 (6 bases). This CDR3 is 15 amino acids long. Germline V gene sequence: CDR1 MNHNS, CDR2 SASEGT. V was clipped by 2 bases and J by 5 bases, with 12 bases between them. This chain's CDR3 is CASSEISQGNEKLFF. The CDR3 DNA sequence: TGTGCCAGCAGTGAAATTAGCCAGGGGAATGAAAAACTGTTTTTT.

This clone was found a few times. This chain joins TRBV12-3 or TRBV12-4 and TRBJ1-5, with 7 positions matching TRBD1. The CDR3 is 13 amino acids. V lost 5 bases to trimming and J lost 7 bases; unmatched junction nucleotides: 5. The CDR3 nucleotides are TGTGCCAGCAGTCCGCGACAGGGACAGCCCCAGCATTTT. Its protein is CASSPRQGQPQHF.

The chain combines TRBV10-3 with TRBJ2-1; possibly TRBD2 for D (6 bases). This CDR3 region has 15 residues. CDR1 and CDR2 from the germline V gene are ENHRY and SYGVKD. V shed 2 bases and J shed 3 bases, with 11 bases lying between them. The CDR3 DNA reads as TGTGCCATCAGTGAGCGGGAGCCCAACTACAATGAGCAGTTCTTC. This encodes CAISEREPNYNEQFF.

J is TRBJ1-5 and V is TRBV15, with a tentative D call TRBD1 (5 bases). The germline gives CDR1 LNHNV, CDR2 YYDKDF (reference sequence). This CDR3 has 14 amino acids. Trimming took off 4 bases at V and 3 bases at J, with 10 bases between the two ends. Written as DNA, the CDR3 is TGTGCCACCAGCACTGAACAGGTCAATCAGCCCCAGCATTTT. Translating it yields CATSTEQVNQPQHF.

This rearrangement joins TRBV7-8 to TRBJ1-1; D perhaps matches TRBD1 (5 bases). Trimming cost V 2 bases and J 3 bases, with 10 bases left between them. The CDR3 has 14 amino acids. Germline V gene sequence: CDR1 SGHVS, CDR2 FQNEAQ. The CDR3 bases are TGTGCCAGCAGCTTACAGGCAGGGCACACTGAAGCTTTCTTT. It yields the protein CASSLQAGHTEAFF.

The chain joins TRBV27 to TRBJ2-7, with 9 bases identical to TRBD1. In germline, CDR1 is MNHEY, CDR2 SMNVEV (reference sequence). V lost 3 bases and J lost 5; bases outside the gene matches: 2. The CDR3 extends over 13 amino acids. CDR3 loop: CASSFGQGNEQYF. The DNA of the CDR3 is TGTGCCAGCAGTTTCGGACAGGGGAACGAGCAGTACTTC.

The chain links TRBV6-5 to TRBJ1-2, with TRBD1 matching 9 bases. The germline V gene encodes CDR1 MNHEY and CDR2 SVGAGI. V lost 6 bases, J lost 10 bases, and 9 bases stayed unmatched. The CDR3 spans 13 residues. CDR3 residues: CASRVRDRDNYTF. CDR3 DNA sequence: TGTGCCAGCAGGGTCCGGGACAGGGACAACTACACCTTC.

The rearrangement uses TRBV11-2 and TRBJ2-7; TRBD1 agrees at 8 bases. Germline values: CDR1 SGHAT, CDR2 FQNNGV. The CDR3 is 16 amino acids. The ends lost 5 bases at V and 3 bases at J; junction bases unmatched: 12. The CDR3 loop reads CASSHAWTGHDYEQYF. The CDR3 nucleotides read TGTGCCAGCAGCCATGCGTGGACAGGGCACGACTACGAGCAGTACTTC.

V usage is TRBV7-8 and J usage is TRBJ2-5, with 7 bases fitting TRBD2. Trimming cost V 6 bases and J 5 bases; bases outside gene matches: 12. This CDR3 region has 15 residues. Germline CDR1 and CDR2: SGHVS and FQNEAQ. The CDR3 region has the DNA TGTGCCAGCAGTCCCGTCGCGGGGGACGGGGAGACCCAGTACTTC. It translates to CASSPVAGDGETQYF.

The rearrangement uses TRBV7-3 and TRBJ2-2; TRBD2 agrees at 9 bases. J was trimmed by 1 base and V by 8 bases; bases with no gene match: 14. The CDR3 consists of 18 residues. Germline assignment: CDR1 SGHTA and CDR2 FQGTGA. This CDR3 reads CASAYRVPAGGNTGELFF. The CDR3, as DNA: TGTGCCAGCGCATACAGGGTTCCAGCGGGGGGGAACACCGGGGAGCTGTTTTTT.

This clone has just a few counts. The rearrangement joins TRBV30 to TRBJ1-6; 9 nucleotides match TRBD1. This CDR3 comprises 13 residues. V was pared by 5 bases and J by 10 bases, with 6 bases of the junction left unmatched. Germline V gene lookup returns CDR1 GTSNPN and CDR2 SVGIG (reference sequence). The CDR3 loop is CAWGTGGESPLHF. CDR3 DNA sequence: TGTGCCTGGGGAACAGGGGGCGAATCACCCCTCCACTTT.

The CDR3 is CASSSSDTGELFF. DNA of the CDR3: TGTGCCAGCAGCTCGAGCGACACCGGGGAGCTGTTTTTT. The chain combines TRBV28 with TRBJ2-2; D is ambiguous. This CDR3 has 13 amino acids. CDR1 and CDR2 from the germline V gene are MDHEN and SYDVKM. The V and J ends lost 6 bases and 3 bases respectively, with 8 bases between them. The full variable domain, its missing parts supplied by reference TRBV28 and TRBJ2-2, is DVKVTQSSRYLVKRTGEKVFLECVQDMDHENMFWYRQDPGLGLRLIYFSYDVKMKEKGDIPEGYSVSREKKERFSLILESASTNQTSMYLCASSSSDTGELFFGEGSRLTVL.

V usage is TRBV6-2 or TRBV6-3 and J usage is TRBJ1-5, with D tentatively TRBD1 (5 bases). CDR3 length: 16 residues. With 3 bases removed from V and 7 bases from J, the gap between germline ends came to 19 bases. CDR1 and CDR2 (germline): MNHEY, SVGEGT. The CDR3 nucleotides are TGTGCCAGCAGTTATTCCGGACGGGCGGGGGAACAGCCCCAGCATTTT. Its protein is CASSYSGRAGEQPQHF.

J is TRBJ1-6 and V is TRBV6-5; D remains unclear. Trimming removed 7 bases at V and 9 bases at J, with 10 bases between. The CDR3 is made up of 12 amino acids. Per germline, CDR1 MNHEY and CDR2 SVGAGI. Here the CDR3 DNA reads TGTGCCAGCAAAAAGTGGAGTTCACCCCTCCACTTT. Translated: CASKKWSSPLHF.

This chain links TRBV27 with TRBJ1-1, with D perhaps TRBD1 (5 bases). The V gene's germline CDR1 is MNHEY and CDR2 SMNVEV (reference sequence). The CDR3 has 16 residues. Deletions cut 8 bases from V and 0 bases from J, with 19 bases between. In nucleotides, the CDR3 is TGTGCCAGCTCTCAGGCGGCAGGGTTTATGAACACTGAAGCTTTCTTT. This codes for CASSQAAGFMNTEAFF.

The chain employs TRBV3-1 (or the pseudogene TRBV3-2) and TRBJ2-1; 9 bases are shared with TRBD2. V was clipped by 1 base and J by 9 bases; unmatched bases: 7. Germline assignment: CDR1 LGHDT and CDR2 YNNKEL (reference sequence). CDR3 length equals 15 residues. DNA for the CDR3: TGTGCCAGCAGCCAAGGTCTCGCGGGGGGGCGTGAGCAGTTCTTC. It translates to CASSQGLAGGREQFF.

V is TRBV28 and J is TRBJ1-1, with D hard to call. Trimming took 3 bases from V and 4 from J, leaving 6 bases between them. CDR3 length equals 12 residues. CDR1 is MDHEN and CDR2 is SYDVKM in the germline V gene. CDR3 in DNA: TGTGCCAGCAGTTTGCATAGCACTGAAGCTTTCTTT. Its protein product is CASSLHSTEAFF.

V usage is TRBV5-1 and J usage is TRBJ2-1, with a weak D call TRBD1 (7 bases). Germline-derived CDR1 and CDR2 are SGHRS and YFSETQ. The CDR3 runs to 15 residues. V was clipped by 5 bases and J by 4 bases, with 16 bases between them. Here the CDR3 reads CASSLEGQRYNEQFF. The CDR3 DNA reads as TGCGCCAGCAGTCTGGAGGGACAGAGATACAATGAGCAGTTCTTC.

This chain uses TRBV5-1 with TRBJ2-1, with 10 nucleotides matching TRBD2. This CDR3 is 15 amino acids long. Germline lookup yields CDR1 SGHRS and CDR2 YFSETQ. V dropped 4 bases and J dropped 9; count of bases not matched to a gene: 10. The CDR3 loop reads CASSAGTSDNIEQFF. The CDR3 coding sequence is TGCGCCAGCAGCGCGGGGACTAGCGATAACATTGAGCAGTTCTTC.

This clone was counted only a few times. This chain joins TRBV9 and TRBJ1-6; 9 bases match TRBD1. There are 15 residues in the CDR3. V gave up 3 bases and J gave up 8 bases; unmatched junction bases: 6. CDR1 SGDLS and CDR2 YYNGEE come from the germline V gene. CDR3 in DNA: TGTGCCAGCAGCGCTGGACAGGGGAAGGATTCACCCCTCCACTTT. This sequence encodes CASSAGQGKDSPLHF.

The V and J genes are TRBV6-5 and TRBJ2-7; 8 bases align to TRBD2. Germline assignment: CDR1 MNHEY and CDR2 SVGAGI. This CDR3 comprises 13 residues. The V and J ends lost 6 bases and 7 bases, in that order; junction bases with no gene match: 8. The CDR3 DNA is TGTGCCAGCAGCGGGAGGGTTCCCCGGGAGCAGTACTTC. Encoded protein: CASSGRVPREQYF.

This clone has a handful of counts. The chain couples TRBV5-6 to TRBJ1-6; 7 bases fit TRBD1. This CDR3 is built from 15 residues. In germline, CDR1 is SGHDT, CDR2 YYEEEE. Unmatched junction bases numbered 5, after V lost 4 bases and J lost 4 bases. CDR3: CASSILQGYNSPLHF. The CDR3 region has the DNA TGTGCCAGCAGCATTTTACAGGGGTATAATTCACCCCTCCACTTT.

The chain has TRBV2 and TRBJ2-7, with 10 bases identical to TRBD1. The length of the CDR3 is 15 residues. V shed 1 base, J shed 6 bases, and the junction held 6 bases outside the gene matches. The germline CDR1 and CDR2 sequences are SNHLY and FYNNEI. The chain's CDR3 is CASSEGGGQGFEQYF. The CDR3, as DNA: TGTGCCAGCAGTGAAGGGGGGGGACAGGGGTTCGAGCAGTACTTC.

The chain carries TRBV11-2 and TRBJ1-5; TRBD1 matches at 7 bases. CDR1 and CDR2 from the germline V gene are SGHAT and FQNNGV. The CDR3 runs to 17 residues. After removal of 5 bases from V and 2 bases from J, the junction contained 12 bases not matched to a gene. The CDR3 spells CASSPLTTGSGNQPQHF. In nucleotides, the CDR3 is TGTGCCAGCAGCCCCCTGACGACAGGGTCGGGCAATCAGCCCCAGCATTTT.

The rearrangement joins TRBV3-1 (or the pseudogene TRBV3-2) to TRBJ2-7; D uncertain. Germline V CDR1 and CDR2: LGHDT, YNNKEL (reference sequence). This CDR3 region has 15 residues. Trimming removed 1 base from V and 2 bases from J, with 12 bases in between. CDR3 protein: CASSQVPSTAYEQYF. CDR3 DNA: TGTGCCAGCAGCCAAGTTCCGTCTACAGCCTACGAGCAGTACTTC.

The gene calls are TRBV6-6 and TRBJ1-2; D is possibly TRBD1 (5 bases). The CDR3 sequence is 14 residues long. V shed 2 bases and J shed 2 bases, with 9 bases lying between them. Germline V gives CDR1 MNHNY, CDR2 SVGAGI (reference sequence). CDR3 loop: CASSYGTGNYGYTF. The CDR3 coding sequence is TGTGCCAGCAGTTACGGAACAGGAAACTATGGCTACACCTTC.

The V gene is TRBV7-8, the J gene TRBJ2-5; 12 positions agree with TRBD2. The germline V gene has CDR1 SGHVS and CDR2 FQNEAQ. There are 14 residues in the CDR3. V lost 5 bases to trimming and J lost 4 bases; unmatched junction nucleotides: 2. CDR3 DNA sequence: TGTGCCAGCAGCAAGGGACTAGCGGGAGAGACCCAGTACTTC. It specifies CASSKGLAGETQYF. The entire variable domain, with the rest obtained from reference TRBV7-8 and TRBJ2-5, is as follows: GAGVSQSPRYKVAKRGQDVALRCDPISGHVSLFWYQQALGQGPEFLTYFQNEAQLDKSGLPSDRFFAERPEGSVSTLKIQRTQQEDSAVYLCASSKGLAGETQYFGPGTRLLVL.

The V and J genes are TRBV12-3 or TRBV12-4 and TRBJ1-1, with TRBD1 identical over 7 bases. V lost 4 bases and J lost 3; bases outside the gene matches: 2. The CDR3 consists of 13 residues. CDR3 residues: CASSSQGDTEAFF. The CDR3 region has the DNA TGTGCCAGCAGTTCCCAGGGGGACACTGAAGCTTTCTTT.